This T cell receptor (beta chain) derives from a study of CD8+ T cells in alopecia areata. Study-level information: The drug, tofacitinib, lasted 6 to 18 months, followed by 6 months off drug.

This clone appeared a few times. Its antigen remains unidentified. Other DNA variants within this sample encode the same CDR3. Points from the study as a whole: Only a single nonresponder existed, so baseline CD8+ expansion links stay unclear.

Indicated treatment: oral pan-JAK inhibitor, 5-10 mg twice daily. From germline, CDR1 is SGHRS and CDR2 YFSETQ. The V end lost 0 bases, the J end lost 4 bases, and 8 bases lay between the germline ends. This CDR3 contains 13 residues. RNA was extracted and reverse transcribed into cDNA as the sequencing template. Here immunoSEQ multiplex PCR was the method, and the copy in TCRdb shows in-frame clones only, minus some. Of some 200,000 clones in the sample, 43% were seen once. Sequenced here: CD4+ T cells sorted from blood, sampled around week 37, from a patient treated with tofacitinib. The genes are TRBV5-1 and TRBJ2-7, with D perhaps matching TRBD2 (5 bases). The receptor was derived from a human donor with alopecia areata. The CDR3 reads CASSLDRGYEQYF. CDR3 nucleotides: TGCGCCAGCAGCTTGGATCGGGGATACGAGCAGTACTTC.